This TCR beta chain is drawn from a study of T cell repertoires in cytomegalovirus infection. This clonotype showed up just a few times. Germline V CDR1 and CDR2: MNHEY, SVGAGI. With 2 bases removed from V and 5 bases from J, the gap between germline ends came to 13 bases. The CDR3 spans 15 residues. A single record per CDR3 protein comes from TCRdb applying MiXCR to the reads. The data hold 630,000 or so distinct CDR3 sequences, with 20% to 25% observed a single time. Sequencing was done on a sample of CD8+ T cells from PBMCs. The chain uses TRBV6-5 and TRBJ2-1; D is possibly TRBD1 (5 bases). This TCR was recovered from a human donor in good health (CMV status not recorded). Some clones in this sample may be carry-over from other donors' samples. CDR3 loop: CASSYNVGAHNEQFF. CDR3 coding DNA: TGTGCCAGCAGTTACAATGTAGGGGCTCACAATGAGCAGTTCTTC.